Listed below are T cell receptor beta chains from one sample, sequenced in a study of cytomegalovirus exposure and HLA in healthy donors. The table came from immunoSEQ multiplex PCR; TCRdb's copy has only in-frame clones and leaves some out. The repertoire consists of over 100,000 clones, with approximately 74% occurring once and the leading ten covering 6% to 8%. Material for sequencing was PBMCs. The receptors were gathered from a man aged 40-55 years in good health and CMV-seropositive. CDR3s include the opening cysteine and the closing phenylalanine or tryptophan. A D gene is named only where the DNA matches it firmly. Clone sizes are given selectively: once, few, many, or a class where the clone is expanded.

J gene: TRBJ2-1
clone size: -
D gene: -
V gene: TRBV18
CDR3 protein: CASSPRRGGSYNEQFF
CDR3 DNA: TGTGCCAGCTCACCAAGGCGGGGTGGCTCCTACAATGAGCAGTTCTTC

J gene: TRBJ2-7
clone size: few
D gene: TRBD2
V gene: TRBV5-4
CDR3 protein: CASSTGLALEQYF
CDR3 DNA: TGTGCCAGCAGCACGGGACTAGCCCTTGAGCAGTACTTC

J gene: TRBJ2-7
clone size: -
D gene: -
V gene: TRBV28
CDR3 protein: CASSLRSYEQYF
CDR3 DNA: TGTGCCAGCAGTTTACGCTCCTACGAGCAGTACTTC

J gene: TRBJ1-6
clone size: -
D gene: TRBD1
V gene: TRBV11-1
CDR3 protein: CASSHRGQRYNSPLHF
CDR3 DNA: TGTGCCAGCAGTCACAGGGGGCAGAGGTATAATTCACCCCTCCACTTT

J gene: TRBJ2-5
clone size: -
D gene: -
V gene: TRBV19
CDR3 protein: CASSFAEETQYF
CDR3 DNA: TGTGCCAGTAGTTTCGCGGAAGAGACCCAGTACTTC

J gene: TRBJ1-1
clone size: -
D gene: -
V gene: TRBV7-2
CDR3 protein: CASSAWATNTEAFF
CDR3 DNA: TGTGCCAGCAGCGCCTGGGCGACGAACACTGAAGCTTTCTTT

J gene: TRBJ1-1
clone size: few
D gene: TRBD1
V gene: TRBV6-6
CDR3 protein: CASSPGTANTEAFF
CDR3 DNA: TGTGCCAGCAGCCCCGGGACAGCGAACACTGAAGCTTTCTTT

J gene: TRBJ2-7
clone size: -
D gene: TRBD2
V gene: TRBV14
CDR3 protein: CASSQDRTSGSNVYEQYF
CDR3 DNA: TGTGCCAGCAGCCAAGATCGTACTAGCGGGAGTAATGTCTACGAGCAGTACTTC

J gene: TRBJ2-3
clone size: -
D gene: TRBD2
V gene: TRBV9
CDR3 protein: CASSVAGGRGDTQYF
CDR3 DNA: TGTGCCAGCAGCGTAGCGGGGGGGCGAGGGGATACGCAGTATTTT

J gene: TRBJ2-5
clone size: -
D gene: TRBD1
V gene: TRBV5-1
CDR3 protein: CASRTGVQETQYF
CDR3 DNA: TGCGCCAGCAGGACAGGGGTGCAAGAGACCCAGTACTTC

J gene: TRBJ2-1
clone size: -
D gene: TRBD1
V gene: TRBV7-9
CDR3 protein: CASSLRDRGNNEQFF
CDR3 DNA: TGTGCCAGCAGCCTCCGGGACAGGGGCAACAATGAGCAGTTCTTC

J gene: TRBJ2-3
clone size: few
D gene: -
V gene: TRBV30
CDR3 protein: CAWSPLGLAAGSKRADTQYF
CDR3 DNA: TGTGCCTGGAGTCCACTGGGACTGGCAGCGGGCTCGAAGAGGGCAGATACGCAGTATTTT

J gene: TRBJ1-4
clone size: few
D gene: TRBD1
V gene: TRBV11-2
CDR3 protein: CASSLLRGRFVEKLFF
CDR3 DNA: TGTGCCAGCAGCCTACTGAGGGGGCGGTTCGTGGAAAAACTGTTTTTT

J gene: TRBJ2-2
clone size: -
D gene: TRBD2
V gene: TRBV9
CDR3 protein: CASSLGLAGGAGELFF
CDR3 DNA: TGTGCCAGCAGCCTGGGACTAGCGGGAGGGGCCGGGGAGCTGTTTTTT

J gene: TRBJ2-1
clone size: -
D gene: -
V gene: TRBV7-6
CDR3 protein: CASSDGSSYNEQFF
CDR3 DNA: TGTGCCAGTTCGGACGGGAGCTCCTACAATGAGCAGTTCTTC

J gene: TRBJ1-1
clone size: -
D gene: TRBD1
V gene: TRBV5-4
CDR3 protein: CASSFDRAEAFF
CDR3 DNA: TGTGCCAGCAGCTTTGACAGGGCCGAAGCTTTCTTT

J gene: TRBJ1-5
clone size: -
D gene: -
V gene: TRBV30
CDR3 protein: CAWSRTENQPQHF
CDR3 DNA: TGTGCCTGGAGCCGGACAGAGAATCAGCCCCAGCATTTT

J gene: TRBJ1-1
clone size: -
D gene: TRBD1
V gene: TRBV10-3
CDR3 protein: CAISDDRGTEAFF
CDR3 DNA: TGTGCCATCAGTGATGACAGGGGCACTGAAGCTTTCTTT

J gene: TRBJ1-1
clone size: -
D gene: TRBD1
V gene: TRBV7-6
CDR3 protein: CASSLGQGARDTEAFF
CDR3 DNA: TGTGCCAGCAGCTTGGGACAGGGGGCGCGGGACACTGAAGCTTTCTTT

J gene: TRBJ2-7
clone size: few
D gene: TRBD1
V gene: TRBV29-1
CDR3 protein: CSVEKAGGSYEQYF
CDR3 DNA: TGCAGCGTTGAAAAGGCAGGGGGCTCCTACGAGCAGTACTTC

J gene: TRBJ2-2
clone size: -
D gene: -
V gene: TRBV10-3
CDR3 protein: CAITGDSSPGELFF
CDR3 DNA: TGTGCCATCACCGGCGACAGTTCCCCCGGGGAGCTGTTTTTT

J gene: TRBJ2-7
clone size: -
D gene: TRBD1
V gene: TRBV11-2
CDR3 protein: CASSQYGQGINEQYF
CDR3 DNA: TGTGCCAGCAGCCAATATGGACAGGGGATTAACGAGCAGTACTTC

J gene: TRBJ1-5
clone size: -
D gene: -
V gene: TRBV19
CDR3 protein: CASSIPGDGNQPQHF
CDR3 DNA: TGTGCCAGTAGTATCCCAGGGGACGGCAATCAGCCCCAGCATTTT

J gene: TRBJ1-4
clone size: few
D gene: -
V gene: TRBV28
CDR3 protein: CASSWGRGLEKLFF
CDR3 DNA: TGTGCCAGCAGTTGGGGGAGGGGTTTGGAAAAACTGTTTTTT

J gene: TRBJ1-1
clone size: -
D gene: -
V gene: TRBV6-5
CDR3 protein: CASSYSAGVNTEAFF
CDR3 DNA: TGTGCCAGCAGTTACTCGGCGGGGGTGAACACTGAAGCTTTCTTT

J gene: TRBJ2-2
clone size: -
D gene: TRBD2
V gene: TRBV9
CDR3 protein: CASSVLGGGAGTGELFF
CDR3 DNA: TGTGCCAGCAGCGTATTGGGCGGGGGGGCCGGCACCGGGGAGCTGTTTTTT

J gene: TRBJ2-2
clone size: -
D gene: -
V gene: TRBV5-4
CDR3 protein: CASSPPGAGELFF
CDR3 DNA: TGTGCCAGCAGCCCCCCCGGGGCCGGGGAGCTGTTTTTT

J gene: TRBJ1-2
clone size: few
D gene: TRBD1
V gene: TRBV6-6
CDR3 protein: CASSPPTGEGYTF
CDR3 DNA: TGTGCCAGCAGTCCCCCCACAGGGGAAGGCTACACCTTC

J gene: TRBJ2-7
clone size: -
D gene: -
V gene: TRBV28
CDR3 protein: CASGTGVPYEQYF
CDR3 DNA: TGTGCCAGCGGGACGGGAGTACCCTACGAGCAGTACTTC

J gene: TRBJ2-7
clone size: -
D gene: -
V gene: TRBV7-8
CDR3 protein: CASSIPGKGYEQYF
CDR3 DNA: TGTGCCAGCAGCATCCCAGGGAAAGGCTACGAGCAGTACTTC

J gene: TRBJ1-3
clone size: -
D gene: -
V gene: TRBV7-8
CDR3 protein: CASSRDLGGNTIYF
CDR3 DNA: TGTGCCAGCAGCCGGGACTTAGGTGGAAACACCATATATTTT

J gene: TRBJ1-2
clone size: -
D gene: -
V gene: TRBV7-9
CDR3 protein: CASSRDTSRGRGYTF
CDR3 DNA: TGTGCCAGCAGCCGGGACACCTCCAGGGGCCGTGGCTACACCTTC

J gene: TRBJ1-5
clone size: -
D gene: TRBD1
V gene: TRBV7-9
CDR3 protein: CASSPAQGGPQHF
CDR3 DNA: TGTGCCAGCAGTCCGGCCCAGGGGGGGCCCCAGCATTTT

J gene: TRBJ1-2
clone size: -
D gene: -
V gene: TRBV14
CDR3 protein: CASSQGGRAYGYTF
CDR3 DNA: TGTGCCAGCAGCCAAGGGGGCAGGGCCTATGGCTACACCTTC

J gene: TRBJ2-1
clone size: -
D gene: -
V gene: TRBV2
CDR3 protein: CASKGVRVGNEQFF
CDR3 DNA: TGTGCCAGCAAGGGGGTCAGGGTAGGCAATGAGCAGTTCTTC

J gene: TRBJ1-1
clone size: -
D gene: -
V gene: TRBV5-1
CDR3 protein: CASSFLRRTEAFF
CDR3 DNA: TGCGCCAGCAGCTTCCTTAGGCGGACTGAGGCTTTCTTT

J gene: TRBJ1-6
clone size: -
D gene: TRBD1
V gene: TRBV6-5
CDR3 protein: CASSLTGDRAPLHF
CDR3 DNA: TGTGCCAGCAGCCTGACAGGGGACAGGGCACCCCTCCACTTT

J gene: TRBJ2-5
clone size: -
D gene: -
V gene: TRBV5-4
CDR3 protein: CASSFGAAAETQYF
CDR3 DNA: TGTGCCAGCAGCTTTGGGGCTGCCGCCGAGACCCAGTACTTC

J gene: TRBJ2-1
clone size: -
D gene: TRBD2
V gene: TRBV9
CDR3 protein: CASSVLTSGTNEQFF
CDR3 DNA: TGTGCCAGCAGCGTATTAACTAGCGGCACCAATGAGCAGTTCTTC

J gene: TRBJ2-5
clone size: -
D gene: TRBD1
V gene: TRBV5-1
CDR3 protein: CASSLGNRGVEETQYF
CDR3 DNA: TGCGCCAGCAGCTTGGGGAACAGGGGTGTAGAAGAGACCCAGTACTTC

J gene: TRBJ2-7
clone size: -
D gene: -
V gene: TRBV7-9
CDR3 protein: CSSSIGATSYEQYF
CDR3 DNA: TGTTCCAGCAGCATAGGGGCTACCTCCTACGAGCAGTACTTC

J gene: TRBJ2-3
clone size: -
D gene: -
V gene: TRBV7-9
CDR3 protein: CASSLVSRGDTQYF
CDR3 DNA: TGTGCCAGCAGCTTAGTATCTCGGGGAGATACGCAGTATTTT

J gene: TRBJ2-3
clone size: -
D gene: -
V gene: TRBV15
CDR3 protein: CATSRARGWGDTQYF
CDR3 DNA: TGTGCCACCAGCAGAGCGAGAGGGTGGGGAGATACGCAGTATTTT

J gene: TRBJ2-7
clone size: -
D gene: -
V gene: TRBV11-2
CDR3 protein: CASSLDRTPSYEQYF
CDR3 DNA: TGTGCCAGCAGCTTAGATCGGACACCAAGCTACGAGCAGTACTTC

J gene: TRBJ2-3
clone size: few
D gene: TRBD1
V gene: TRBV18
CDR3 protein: CASSPRDRGSDTQYF
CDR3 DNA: TGTGCCAGCTCACCCCGGGACAGGGGTTCAGATACGCAGTATTTT

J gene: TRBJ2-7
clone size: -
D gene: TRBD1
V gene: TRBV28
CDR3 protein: CASSGRGQGAIEQYF
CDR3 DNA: TGTGCCAGCAGCGGACGGGGACAGGGGGCGATAGAACAGTACTTC

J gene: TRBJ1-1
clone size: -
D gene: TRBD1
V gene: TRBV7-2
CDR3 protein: CASSSGQPNTEAFF
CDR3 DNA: TGTGCCAGCAGCTCGGGACAGCCGAACACTGAAGCTTTCTTT

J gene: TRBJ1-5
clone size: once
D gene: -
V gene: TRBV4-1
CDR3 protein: CASSQDPGNSNQPQHF
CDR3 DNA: TGCGCCAGCAGCCAAGACCCAGGGAACAGCAATCAGCCCCAGCATTTT

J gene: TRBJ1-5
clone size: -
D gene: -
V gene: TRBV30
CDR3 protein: CAWSPSRALVQHF
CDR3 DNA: TGTGCCTGGAGTCCCTCCCGAGCCCTGGTCCAGCATTTT

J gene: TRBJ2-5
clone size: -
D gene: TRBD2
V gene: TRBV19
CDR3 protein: CASSAGASGYQETQYF
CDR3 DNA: TGTGCCAGTAGTGCCGGGGCTAGCGGGTACCAAGAGACCCAGTACTTC

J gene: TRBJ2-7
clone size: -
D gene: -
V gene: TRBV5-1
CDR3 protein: CASSLDEPYEQYF
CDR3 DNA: TGCGCCAGCAGCTTGGACGAGCCCTACGAGCAGTACTTC